This TCR beta chain was retrieved from a study of response to subunit inactivated influenza vaccine. V was clipped by 0 bases and J by 3 bases; unmatched bases: 8. CDR1 and CDR2 (germline): DFQATT, SNEGSKA (reference sequence). This CDR3 is built from 16 residues. TCRdb redid the calling of the RT-PCR reads with MiXCR, one entry per CDR3 protein. There are about 570,000 distinct CDR3 sequences in the sample; about 10% occur only once, and more than 9.5% lies in the top ten. In addition, the sample was reused for a study of T cells expressing NK-cell markers. From that paper: The authors made TCR beta cDNA libraries by 5'RACE template switching. This switching added a universal primer site and UMIs. According to the study, TCR beta repertoires originated from sorted CD3+CD56+NKG2C+, CD3+CD56+NKG2C- and CD3+CD56-NKG2C+ T cells. Of eight sequenced donors, seven were HCMV-seropositive and one HCMV-seronegative. The authors applied an anti-gamma-delta TCR antibody in several experiments, and it restricted sorting to alpha-beta TCR T cells. Dominant NKG2C+ clonotypes made up about 1.0-8% of CD8+ T cells in six donors.

The sequence came from a man aged 45-65 years who received an inactivated influenza vaccine. The material was PBMCs from blood, obtained on the day of vaccination. This rearrangement joins TRBV20-1 to TRBJ2-7; 10 nucleotides line up with TRBD1. The CDR3 DNA is TGCAGTGCTAGAGATGTCGGACAGGGGGGTGGCTACGAGCAGTACTTC. This translates into CSARDVGQGGGYEQYF.